This TCR beta chain derives from a study of identical twins. The CDR3 covers 13 residues. Germline CDR1 reads SQVTM; CDR2 reads ANQGSEA. V lost 4 bases to trimming and J lost 1 base, with 9 bases between them. From the 5' RACE reads, TCRdb called clonotypes with MiXCR, one entry per CDR3 protein. Of around 480,000 distinct CDR3 sequences listed, roughly 13% are singletons. This clonotype was seen at least ten times. The data also belong to a second study, concerning yellow fever vaccine responses in identical twins.

Sequencing was done on a sample of CD4+ T cells sorted from blood. This sequence joins TRBV29-1 and TRBJ2-3, with unresolved D. The origin of this receptor is a woman aged 18 to 35 in good health. Written as DNA, the CDR3 is TGCAGCGTTGGTCTACGAGGCACAGATACGCAGTATTTT. The encoded protein is CSVGLRGTDTQYF.